The rows below give T cell receptor beta chains drawn from one sample of a study of T-cell reconstitution after alpha-beta-depleted transplantation in children. TCRdb re-called the PCR reads with MiXCR, one entry per CDR3 protein. The sample lists hundreds of thousands of distinct CDR3 sequences; roughly 13% were seen once. The specimen comprised PBMCs, mostly from graft donor cells, sampled 360 days after TCRalphabeta/CD19-depleted stem cell transplant. These receptors were obtained from a male patient aged 10 to 17 who had a stem cell transplant for acute myeloid leukemia, so the T cells may come from the graft donor. Both conserved end residues are part of each CDR3. D genes are given only for firm matches. A clone size is listed for some rows: how often the clone was seen (once, few, many), or a class if it is expanded.

size	V	D	J	DNA	CDR3
NA	TRBV27	NA	TRBJ2-2	TGTGCCAGCAGTTTATCCGGGGAGGTCGGCACCGGGGAGCTGTTTTTT	CASSLSGEVGTGELFF
many	TRBV9	TRBD2	TRBJ2-2	TGTGCCAGCAGCGTAGCTCCTAGCGGGAACACCGGGGAGCTGTTTTTT	CASSVAPSGNTGELFF
NA	TRBV11-2	TRBD2	TRBJ2-1	TGTGCCAGCAGCGGACAGGGCGAGACTAGCGGGAGCTACAATGAGCAGTTCTTC	CASSGQGETSGSYNEQFF
few	TRBV20-1	TRBD2	TRBJ2-2	TGCAGTGCTAGAGTTGGGGGGGAGGCTAAGGGGGAGCTGTTTTTT	CSARVGGEAKGELFF
NA	TRBV7-3	NA	TRBJ2-1	TGTGCCAGCAGCTCCGGACCTCGATGGGGTTCCTACAATGAGCAGTTCTTC	CASSSGPRWGSYNEQFF
few	TRBV7-2	TRBD2	TRBJ2-1	TGTGCCCACGGGACTAGCGGGATCGGGGAGCAGTTCTTC	CAHGTSGIGEQFF
few	TRBV4-2	NA	TRBJ2-1	TGTGCCAGCAGCCAAGTTGGAGGGATAACCATCCCTGAGTTCTTC	CASSQVGGITIPEFF
few	TRBV20-1	TRBD2	TRBJ2-7	TGCAGTGCCGCGGGTAGCGGGAGGGCCTTTCCAAACTACGAGCAGTACTTC	CSAAGSGRAFPNYEQYF
NA	TRBV29-1	NA	TRBJ2-7	TGCAGCGTTGAAGGAGGCGAGGGGTTTTCCTACGAGCAGTACTTC	CSVEGGEGFSYEQYF
NA	TRBV20-1	NA	TRBJ2-2	TGCAGTGCTAGAGTGGGCCAAACGAACACCGGGGAGCTGTTTTTT	CSARVGQTNTGELFF
many	TRBV29-1	NA	TRBJ2-5	TGCAGCGGGAAGGAGGGGTCAGAGACCCAGTACTTC	CSGKEGSETQYF
many	TRBV7-9	TRBD2	TRBJ2-7	TGTGCCAGCAGCCGGGGACTAGCGGGACTGTCTGTCTACGAGCAGTACTTC	CASSRGLAGLSVYEQYF
many	TRBV4-3	NA	TRBJ2-1	TGCGCCAGCAGCCATCTCTACGGATTCAATGAGCAGTTCTTC	CASSHLYGFNEQFF
NA	TRBV10-3	TRBD2	TRBJ2-1	TGTGCCACCCGACTAGCGGACAATGAGCAGTTCTTC	CATRLADNEQFF
few	TRBV6-1	NA	TRBJ1-1	TGTGCCAGCAGACAGGGAGGTTGGAACACTGAAGCTTTCTTT	CASRQGGWNTEAFF
few	TRBV28	TRBD2	TRBJ2-5	TGTGCCAGCAGTTCGACTAGCGGGAACCAAGAGACCCAGTACTTC	CASSSTSGNQETQYF
few	TRBV6-1	NA	TRBJ2-1	TGTGCCAGCAGCCGCGCAGGTGTACCCGTTGGGGTTAGTTACAATGAGCAGTTCTTC	CASSRAGVPVGVSYNEQFF
NA	TRBV7-2	TRBD2	TRBJ2-7	TGTGCCAGCAGCTCCCTAGCGGGAAGGGCCGCGTACGAGCAGTACTTC	CASSSLAGRAAYEQYF
few	TRBV6-1	TRBD2	TRBJ2-4	TGTGCCAGCAGGCGGACTAGCGGGAGGGCCGGAAACATTCAGTACTTC	CASRRTSGRAGNIQYF
few	TRBV6-5	TRBD2	TRBJ2-1	TGTGCCAGCAGTTACTTCGGACTAGCGGGAGGAATCTATGAGCAGTTCTTC	CASSYFGLAGGIYEQFF
few	TRBV12-3/TRBV12-4	NA	TRBJ2-2	TGTGCCAGCAGTTTCATGGTCGGGGAGCTGTTTTTT	CASSFMVGELFF
NA	TRBV7-9	NA	TRBJ1-1	TGTGCCAGCAGCCCCAAGGTGGAGATTCGACGCACTGAAGCTTTCTTT	CASSPKVEIRRTEAFF
many	TRBV28	NA	TRBJ2-2	TGTGCCAGCAGTTCCTGGGACACCCGAGCCGGGGAGCTGTTTTTT	CASSSWDTRAGELFF
NA	TRBV28	NA	TRBJ2-5	TGTGCCAGCAGTGCCTTGGGCCAGGGCGAGGAGGGGACCCAGTACTTC	CASSALGQGEEGTQYF
NA	TRBV29-1	TRBD1	TRBJ1-2	TGCAGCGTACGGACAGGGGGCGACTATGGCTACACCTTC	CSVRTGGDYGYTF
many	TRBV6-2/TRBV6-3	TRBD2	TRBJ2-2	TGTGCCAGCATTCCGGGACTAGCGGGAGAGGAGCTGTTTTTT	CASIPGLAGEELFF
few	TRBV20-1	TRBD2	TRBJ2-7	TGCAGTGCTATAGGAGCGGGAGGTCCTTACGAGCAGTACTTC	CSAIGAGGPYEQYF
NA	TRBV20-1	NA	TRBJ2-7	TGCAGTGCTGCGACCCCTGGACCAACCTACGAGCAGTACTTC	CSAATPGPTYEQYF
NA	TRBV14	TRBD1	TRBJ2-5	TGTGCCAGCAGCTCGAAGGGGGCGACCCAGTACTTC	CASSSKGATQYF
NA	TRBV27	NA	TRBJ1-1	TGTGCCAGCAGTTTAGGAAACGCGGGCACTGAAGCTTTCTTT	CASSLGNAGTEAFF
many	TRBV29-1	NA	TRBJ1-3	TGCAGCGTACCCCTAGGGGACCCTGGAAACACCATATATTTT	CSVPLGDPGNTIYF
few	TRBV18	NA	TRBJ2-1	TGTGCCAGCTCACCACCGGCTACTGAGCAGTTCTTC	CASSPPATEQFF
many	TRBV6-5	NA	TRBJ1-4	TGTGCCAGCAGTACAGGGTCAAATGAAAAACTGTTTTTT	CASSTGSNEKLFF
few	TRBV20-1	NA	TRBJ2-7	TGCAGTGCTAGGAAGGAGGCAGACGTTTCCTACGAGCAGTACTTC	CSARKEADVSYEQYF
NA	TRBV5-1	NA	TRBJ2-7	TGCGCCAGCAGCTCGTGGGTTTCCTACGAGCAGTACTTC	CASSSWVSYEQYF
few	TRBV29-1	TRBD1	TRBJ1-5	TGCAGCGTTTTACAGGGGGATAGCAATCAGCCCCAGCATTTT	CSVLQGDSNQPQHF
NA	TRBV4-3	NA	TRBJ2-5	TGCGCCAGCAGCCAAGATAAGAATTGGGAGACCCAGTACTTC	CASSQDKNWETQYF
few	TRBV12-3/TRBV12-4	TRBD1	TRBJ2-3	TGTGCCAGCAGTTCGGACAGGGGGCGAAGAGATACGCAGTATTTT	CASSSDRGRRDTQYF
NA	TRBV25-1	TRBD1	TRBJ2-2	TGTGCCAGCAGTGAATACGGGACAGGGGGTACCGGGGAGCTGTTTTTT	CASSEYGTGGTGELFF
few	TRBV5-6	NA	TRBJ2-4	TGTGCCAGCAGCTTGGTAGGGTTCACAGGATTCACAGCCAAAAACATTCAGTACTTC	CASSLVGFTGFTAKNIQYF
NA	TRBV29-1	TRBD2	TRBJ2-1	TGCAGTCCTCGGAGCGGGACGTCCAATGAGCAGTTCTTC	CSPRSGTSNEQFF
few	TRBV6-2/TRBV6-3	NA	TRBJ1-5	TGTGCCAGCAGTTACATGGCGTATCAGCCCCAGCATTTT	CASSYMAYQPQHF
NA	TRBV4-3	NA	TRBJ2-1	TGCGCCAGCAGCCTCCGGACAGCCCATGAGCAGTTCTTC	CASSLRTAHEQFF
NA	TRBV7-7	TRBD2	TRBJ2-1	TGTGCTAGCAGCTTAGGACTAGCGGGAGACCACAATGAGCAGTTCTTC	CASSLGLAGDHNEQFF
NA	TRBV29-1	NA	TRBJ2-1	TGCAGCGTTGTTACGAGGGCAATTGTTCTTGAGCAGTTCTTC	CSVVTRAIVLEQFF
many	TRBV15	TRBD2	TRBJ2-1	TGTGCCACCCAGGGAAAGCGGGAGGCGAACAATGAGCAGTTCTTC	CATQGKREANNEQFF
NA	TRBV10-3	NA	TRBJ2-1	TGTGCCATCACCACACAGCTCACAAGGGGCAATGAGCAGTTCTTC	CAITTQLTRGNEQFF
NA	TRBV7-2	TRBD2	TRBJ2-3	TGTGCCAGCAGCTCCACTAGCGGGAGGCCCACAGATACGCAGTATTTT	CASSSTSGRPTDTQYF
many	TRBV11-1	TRBD2	TRBJ2-2	TGTGCCAGCAGCTTATGGCTAGCGGGAGACACCGGGGAGCTGTTTTTT	CASSLWLAGDTGELFF
few	TRBV29-1	NA	TRBJ1-2	TGCAGCGTTGATATAGGGGGTGGGTATGGCTACACCTTC	CSVDIGGGYGYTF
few	TRBV19	TRBD2	TRBJ2-5	TGTGCCAGTAGTAGGACTAGCGGGAGGCAAGAGACCCAGTACTTC	CASSRTSGRQETQYF
few	TRBV18	TRBD2	TRBJ2-1	TGTGCCAGCTCACCTAACGGGAGGGGGTATGAGCAGTTCTTC	CASSPNGRGYEQFF
few	TRBV7-6	TRBD1	TRBJ2-3	TGTGCCAGCAGCCCACAAGACAGGGATCCAGATACGCAGTATTTT	CASSPQDRDPDTQYF
NA	TRBV5-1	TRBD2	TRBJ2-3	TGCGCCAGCAGCTCCGGGACTAGGGGACCAGATACGCAGTATTTT	CASSSGTRGPDTQYF
NA	TRBV20-1	NA	TRBJ1-1	TGCAGTTACCGGGCCCTAAGCACTGAAGCTTTCTTT	CSYRALSTEAFF
many	TRBV12-3/TRBV12-4	NA	TRBJ2-1	TGTGCCAGCAGTTTAGCCCAACGGGGGCAGTTCTTC	CASSLAQRGQFF
NA	TRBV19	NA	TRBJ2-1	TGTGCCAGTAGTATCGGGGTTGGGTCGGGTGAGCAGTTCTTC	CASSIGVGSGEQFF
few	TRBV5-1	NA	TRBJ1-4	TGCGCCAGCAGCTTACACAGGGATATTAATGAAAAACTGTTTTTT	CASSLHRDINEKLFF
many	TRBV6-2/TRBV6-3	TRBD2	TRBJ2-7	TGTGCCAGCGGGACGACTAGCGGGATCTCTGTGCAGTACTTC	CASGTTSGISVQYF
few	TRBV4-2	NA	TRBJ2-7	TGTGCCAGCAGCCTCCTAGAAGACCAGCTCTCCTACGAGCAGTACTTC	CASSLLEDQLSYEQYF